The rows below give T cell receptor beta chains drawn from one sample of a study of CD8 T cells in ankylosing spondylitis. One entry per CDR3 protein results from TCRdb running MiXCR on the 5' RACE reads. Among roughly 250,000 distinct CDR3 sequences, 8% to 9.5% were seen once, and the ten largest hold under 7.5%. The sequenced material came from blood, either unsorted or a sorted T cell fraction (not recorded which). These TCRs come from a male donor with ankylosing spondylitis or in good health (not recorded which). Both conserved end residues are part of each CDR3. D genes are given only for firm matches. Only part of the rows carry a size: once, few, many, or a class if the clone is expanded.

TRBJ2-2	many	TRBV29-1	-	CSVEFAGTNTGELFF	TGCAGCGTTGAATTTGCGGGAACGAACACCGGGGAGCTGTTTTTT
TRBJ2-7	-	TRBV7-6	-	CASSWGWDSGSEQYF	TGTGCCAGCAGTTGGGGTTGGGACTCGGGGTCCGAGCAGTACTTC
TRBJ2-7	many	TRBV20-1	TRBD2	CSARGSGEYYEQYF	TGCAGTGCTAGAGGTAGCGGGGAGTACTACGAGCAGTACTTC
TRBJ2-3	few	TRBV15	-	CATSRETGGTDTQYF	TGTGCCACCAGCAGAGAGACAGGAGGCACAGATACGCAGTATTTT
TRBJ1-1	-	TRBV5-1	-	CASSGDTLGTEAFF	TGCGCCAGCAGCGGCGACACCTTGGGAACTGAAGCTTTCTTT
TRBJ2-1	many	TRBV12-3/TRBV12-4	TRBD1	CASSSPGTGIHNEQFF	TGTGCCAGCAGCTCCCCCGGGACAGGGATCCACAATGAGCAGTTCTTC
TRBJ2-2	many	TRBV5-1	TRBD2	CASSLAAGEVGELFF	TGCGCCAGCAGCTTGGCGGCGGGAGAGGTCGGGGAGCTGTTTTTT
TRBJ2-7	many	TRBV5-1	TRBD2	CASSLAPGGQYEQYF	TGCGCCAGCAGCTTGGCCCCGGGAGGGCAATACGAGCAGTACTTC
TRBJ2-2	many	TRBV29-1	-	CSVVPPHANTGELFF	TGCAGCGTTGTGCCCCCACACGCGAACACCGGGGAGCTGTTTTTT
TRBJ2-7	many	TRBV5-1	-	CASSRDNEQYF	TGCGCCAGCAGCCGTGACAACGAGCAGTACTTC
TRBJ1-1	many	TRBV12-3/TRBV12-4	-	CASSFDRGAGVLEAFF	TGTGCCAGCAGTTTCGACAGAGGAGCAGGCGTCTTGGAAGCTTTCTTT
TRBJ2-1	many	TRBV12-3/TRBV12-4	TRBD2	CASSLSPSGRGWFF	TGTGCCAGCAGTTTGAGTCCTAGCGGGAGGGGATGGTTCTTC
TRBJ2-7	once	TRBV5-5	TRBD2	CPSSLGGFTYEQYF	TGTCCCAGCAGCTTGGGAGGGTTTACCTACGAGCAGTACTTC
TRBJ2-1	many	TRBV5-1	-	CASSPLAKRTSANEQFF	TGCGCCAGCAGCCCGCTTGCGAAGCGGACCTCCGCCAATGAGCAGTTCTTC
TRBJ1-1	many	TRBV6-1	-	CASRTQGGNTEAFF	TGTGCCAGCAGAACACAGGGCGGGAACACTGAAGCTTTCTTT
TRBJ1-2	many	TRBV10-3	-	CAISEGEFNYGYTF	TGTGCCATCAGTGAGGGGGAATTTAACTATGGCTACACCTTC
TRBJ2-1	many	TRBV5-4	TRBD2	CASSATSRLVNNEQFF	TGTGCCAGCAGCGCGACTAGCCGCTTAGTAAACAATGAGCAGTTCTTC
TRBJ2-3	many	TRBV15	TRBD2	CATSGRGTDTQYF	TGTGCCACCAGCGGGAGGGGTACAGATACGCAGTATTTT
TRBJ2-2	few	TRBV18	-	CASSPLATTGELFF	TGTGCCAGCTCACCCCTAGCGACCACCGGGGAGCTGTTTTTT
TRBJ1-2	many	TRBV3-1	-	CASSPPPRQARNYGYTF	TGTGCCAGCAGCCCCCCCCCAAGACAGGCGAGAAATTATGGCTACACCTTC
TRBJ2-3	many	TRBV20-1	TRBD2	CSARVLAEDTQYF	TGCAGTGCTAGAGTACTAGCGGAAGATACGCAGTATTTT
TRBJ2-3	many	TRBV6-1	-	CASSERGRLYTDTQYF	TGTGCCAGCAGTGAGAGGGGACGGTTATACACAGATACGCAGTATTTT
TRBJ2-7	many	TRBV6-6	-	CASGSGSYEQYF	TGTGCCAGCGGATCGGGAAGTTACGAGCAGTACTTC
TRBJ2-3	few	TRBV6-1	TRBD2	CASNPGLAGPADTQYF	TGTGCCAGCAACCCGGGACTAGCGGGCCCCGCGGATACGCAGTATTTT
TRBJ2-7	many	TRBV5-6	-	CASSLSGDTYEQYF	TGTGCCAGCAGCCTTTCAGGGGATACCTACGAGCAGTACTTC
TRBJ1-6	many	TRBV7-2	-	CASSSPPGYLHF	TGTGCCAGCAGCTCACCCCCCGGATACCTCCACTTT
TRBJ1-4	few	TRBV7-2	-	CASSFLDGPTNEKLFF	TGTGCCAGCAGCTTTCTGGACGGGCCAACTAATGAAAAACTGTTTTTT